The sequence of this TCR beta chain was determined in a study of cytotoxic CD8 clonotypes in ibrutinib-treated CLL. Findings and caveats of the study: The clonality rise at ibrutinib response reflected private clonotype expansion. At progression, clonality fell back toward baseline after rising at ibrutinib response.

The sequencing depth, 1 in 200,000 to 1 in 1 million T cells, was the target. Produced via immunoSEQ multiplex PCR; TCRdb's table is partial and in-frame only. The repertoire holds roughly 250,000 clones, about three quarters seen once, with 15% in the top ten. V lost 6 bases to trimming and J lost 5 bases, with 19 bases between them. The CDR3 is 15 residues long. Germline V gives CDR1 SNHLY, CDR2 FYNNEI. About this clone itself: Its specificity is not known.

The TCR sequence derives from a human donor with chronic lymphocytic leukemia. Here the sequenced sample was PBMCs, taken after 24 months of ibrutinib treatment. V and J are TRBV2 and TRBJ1-1; perhaps TRBD1 as D (5 bases). In DNA form, the CDR3 reads TGTGCCAGCAGGAGGGAAGGGCAGGGTAGGACTGAAGCTTTCTTT. Its translation is CASRREGQGRTEAFF.